The clone carrying this T cell receptor (beta chain) was detected only once. This sample stems from a study of blood T cell repertoires in COVID-19. Study in general: Acute-phase and convalescent COVID-19 samples originated in the United States, Italy and Spain. The cDNA or gDNA used as material had been derived from T cells, B-cell-depleted T cells, or PBMCs.

Under the authors' procedure: How many nucleated cells were present was estimated from reference gene primer amplification. The data were produced by immunoSEQ multiplex PCR, yet TCRdb's version contains in-frame clones alone and is incomplete. That table furnishes V, J and clone size, whereas the DNA furnished D and trimming. Of about 200,000 clones listed, more than 75% are singletons. This CDR3 has 16 residues. The ends were cut back, 5 bases at V and 0 bases at J, with 11 bases in the middle. The germline CDR1 and CDR2 sequences are MNHEY and SMNVEV (reference sequence). This receptor was taken from a man aged 40-49 years with active or convalescent COVID-19. The source material was peripheral blood. This chain links TRBV27 with TRBJ2-6, with D possibly TRBD2 on 6 matching bases. The CDR3 here is CASSGRGYSGANVLTF. The CDR3 DNA follows: TGTGCCAGCAGTGGACGGGGGTACTCTGGGGCCAACGTCCTGACTTTC.